Below are 19 T cell receptor beta chains sequenced from a single sample in a study of graft-versus-host responses after intestinal transplantation. The antigens for these receptors are not known. Measured with immunoSEQ multiplex PCR; TCRdb has only the in-frame clones, and not every one. Among roughly 50,000 clones listed, over 90% were seen once. The sequenced sample was unstimulated CD4+ T cells sorted from spleen or lymph node cells, obtained before transplant. The receptor set was obtained from a human donor who was the organ donor for an intestinal transplant.

CDR3 DNA: TGTGCCAGCAGTGGGGGACAGCCACTTGGTCTGGCCTACGAGCAGTACTTC. Translated, it gives CASSGGQPLGLAYEQYF. The gene calls are TRBV6-1 and TRBJ2-7, with TRBD1 identical over 7 bases. The CDR3 loop spans 17 amino acids. The junction had 14 bases not matched to a gene; V was cut back by 4 bases and J by 2 bases. The germline V gene has CDR1 MNHNS and CDR2 SASEGT.

The rearrangement uses TRBV6-5 and TRBJ2-7; TRBD1 aligns across 7 bases. CDR3 size: 14 residues. CDR1 and CDR2 (germline): MNHEY, SVGAGI. V was pared by 6 bases and J by 2 bases, with 7 bases of the junction left unmatched. DNA for the CDR3: TGTGCCAGCAGAAGCCGGGACAGTACCTACGAGCAGTACTTC. This codes for CASRSRDSTYEQYF.

The DNA for the CDR3 is TGTGCCAGCAGCTTGGCCATAGGGCAGAACACTGAAGCTTTCTTT. Translating it yields CASSLAIGQNTEAFF. This chain uses TRBV5-5 with TRBJ1-1; no clear D. V was shortened by 0 bases and J by 1 base, with 10 bases between the two germline ends. The length of the CDR3 is 15 residues. From germline, CDR1 is SGHKS and CDR2 YYEKEE (reference sequence).

The chain has TRBV4-1 and TRBJ2-3; possible D gene TRBD2, 5 bases. The CDR3 consists of 16 residues. V lost 1 base and J lost 6, with 17 bases in between. Germline values: CDR1 MGHRA, CDR2 YSYEKL. DNA of the CDR3: TGCGCCAGCAGCCAAGTCCCCAGCGGCTCAATGGATACGCAGTATTTT. It is translated as CASSQVPSGSMDTQYF.

This chain uses TRBV28 with TRBJ2-7; 7 bases are shared with TRBD1. CDR3 size: 14 residues. V lost 5 bases and J lost 0; bases outside the gene matches: 4. CDR1 and CDR2 (germline): MDHEN, SYDVKM. The CDR3 nucleotides read TGTGCCAGCAGTCGCGGACAGGCCTCCTACGAGCAGTACTTC. Encoded protein: CASSRGQASYEQYF.

This clone was counted a single time. V usage is TRBV4-1 and J usage is TRBJ1-1, with D unclear. The CDR3 spans 15 residues. V lost 2 bases, J lost 3 bases, and 13 bases lay in between. Germline values: CDR1 MGHRA, CDR2 YSYEKL. The CDR3 DNA sequence: TGCGCCAGCAGCCAATTCATAGGGTTTGACACTGAAGCTTTCTTT. This sequence encodes CASSQFIGFDTEAFF.

The gene calls are TRBV7-2 and TRBJ2-1; 13 bases line up with TRBD2. Losses at the gene ends were 6 bases for V and 2 bases for J; bases not matched to a gene: 1. The CDR3 spans 15 residues. Germline V gene data show CDR1 as SGHTA and CDR2 as FQGNSA. This CDR3 is CASRLAGGTYNEQFF. CDR3 sequence (DNA): TGTGCCAGCAGACTAGCGGGGGGGACCTACAATGAGCAGTTCTTC.

This clone was observed a single time. The chain uses TRBV4-3 and TRBJ2-3, with 9 nucleotides matching TRBD1. Germline CDR1 LGHNA, CDR2 YSLEER. This CDR3 spans 15 amino acids. V was clipped by 4 bases and J by 1 base; unmatched bases: 3. Here the CDR3 reads CASSLRQGGTDTQYF. The CDR3 DNA reads as TGCGCCAGCAGCCTTCGACAGGGGGGCACAGATACGCAGTATTTT.

The V gene is TRBV7-2, the J gene TRBJ2-3; 8 bases align to TRBD2. The CDR3 extends over 15 amino acids. The germline V gene has CDR1 SGHTA and CDR2 FQGNSA. V shed 0 bases and J 2 bases; nucleotides not matched to a gene: 1. CDR3 loop: CASSLASGNTDTQYF. The CDR3 bases are TGTGCCAGCAGCTTAGCTAGCGGGAACACAGATACGCAGTATTTT.

The CDR3 nucleotides are TGTGCCAGCAGCTTAGACCCGGCCTCGTATGGCTACACCTTC. Encoded protein: CASSLDPASYGYTF. The V and J genes are TRBV7-2 and TRBJ1-2; the D is unclear. Deletions cut 1 base from V and 5 bases from J, with 11 bases between. Germline V CDR1 and CDR2: SGHTA, FQGNSA. The CDR3 loop spans 14 amino acids.

The chain carries TRBV5-4 and TRBJ2-7; TRBD2 aligns across 7 bases. The CDR3 sequence is 16 residues long. V was clipped by 0 bases and J by 0 bases; unmatched bases: 6. The germline V gene has CDR1 SGHNT and CDR2 YYREEE (reference sequence). CDR3 protein: CASSLGGSQFSYEQYF. The CDR3 bases are TGTGCCAGCAGCTTGGGCGGGAGTCAATTCTCCTACGAGCAGTACTTC.

V is TRBV7-2 and J is TRBJ2-1; D is ambiguous. Germline values: CDR1 SGHTA, CDR2 FQGNSA. The germline V and J ends were trimmed by 1 base and 6 bases, with 10 bases remaining between them. CDR3 length equals 14 residues. The CDR3 loop reads CASSLVAHANEQFF. The CDR3 bases are TGTGCCAGCAGCTTAGTCGCTCACGCCAATGAGCAGTTCTTC.

V gene TRBV7-2 combines with J gene TRBJ2-1; either TRBD1 or TRBD2 may fit D (5 bases each). The V end was cut by 3 bases, the J end by 6 bases, with 18 bases between. Per the germline V gene, CDR1 is SGHTA and CDR2 is FQGNSA. The CDR3 has 16 amino acids. The CDR3: CASSLGTIAIGNEQFF. The CDR3 nucleotides are TGTGCCAGCAGCTTGGGGACGATAGCGATTGGCAATGAGCAGTTCTTC.

The chain joins TRBV19 to TRBJ1-5; D may be TRBD1 (6 bases). Germline V gives CDR1 LNHDA, CDR2 SQIVND (reference sequence). The ends were cut back, 1 base at V and 2 bases at J, with 9 bases in the middle. This CDR3 is 15 amino acids long. The CDR3, as DNA: TGTGCCAGTAGTATAGGGGCAGGGGGCAATCAGCCCCAGCATTTT. Protein product: CASSIGAGGNQPQHF. Variable domain in full (rest from reference TRBV19 and TRBJ1-5): DGGITQSPKYLFRKEGQNVTLSCEQNLNHDAMYWYRQDPGQGLRLIYYSQIVNDFQKGDIAEGYSVSREKKESFPLTVTSAQKNPTAFYLCASSIGAGGNQPQHFGDGTRLSIL.

The chain links TRBV9 to TRBJ2-1; 7 bases are a match to TRBD2. The germline V gene has CDR1 SGDLS and CDR2 YYNGEE. This CDR3 is 17 amino acids long. J gave up 8 bases and V 5 bases, and 19 bases lay outside the gene matches. The CDR3 DNA reads TGTGCCAGCAGTGGGGACTATCTGACCACCCCGTCGGATGAGCAGTTCTTC. Protein: CASSGDYLTTPSDEQFF.

CDR3 in DNA: TGTGCCAGCAGACCGGCCCTAGCGGGAGGCGAGACCCAGTACTTC. It translates to CASRPALAGGETQYF. The V call is TRBV7-2, the J call TRBJ2-5, with TRBD2 matching over 11 bases. This CDR3 has 15 amino acids. Germline-derived CDR1 and CDR2 are SGHTA and FQGNSA. V gave up 6 bases and J gave up 5 bases; unmatched junction bases: 8.

This clone was recorded only once. The V and J genes are TRBV6-5 and TRBJ1-4; D uncertain. Trimming stripped 11 bases from V and 1 base from J, with 14 bases between. CDR1 MNHEY and CDR2 SVGAGI come from the germline V gene. The CDR3 covers 14 residues. DNA for the CDR3: TGTGCCTGTGGTCCCCGCCGAACTAATGAAAAACTGTTTTTT. Translation gives CACGPRRTNEKLFF.

The chain has TRBV6-4 and TRBJ2-1; 8 nucleotides match TRBD1. The V gene end was trimmed by 3 bases and the J gene end by 3 bases; junction bases not matched to a gene: 7. The CDR3 spans 16 residues. Per the germline V gene, CDR1 is MRHNA and CDR2 is SNTAGT. As DNA, the CDR3 is TGTGCCAGCAGTGAGAGGGCAGGACAGGGCTACAATGAGCAGTTCTTC. This codes for CASSERAGQGYNEQFF.

V usage is TRBV21-1 and J usage is TRBJ1-4. TRBV21-1 is given as a pseudogene. The CDR3 is 18 amino acids. In DNA, the CDR3 is TGTGCCAGCAGTCAAATCTTAGCTACAAGGGTGCATAATGAAAAACTGTTTTTT. Amino acids: CASSQILATRVHNEKLFF.